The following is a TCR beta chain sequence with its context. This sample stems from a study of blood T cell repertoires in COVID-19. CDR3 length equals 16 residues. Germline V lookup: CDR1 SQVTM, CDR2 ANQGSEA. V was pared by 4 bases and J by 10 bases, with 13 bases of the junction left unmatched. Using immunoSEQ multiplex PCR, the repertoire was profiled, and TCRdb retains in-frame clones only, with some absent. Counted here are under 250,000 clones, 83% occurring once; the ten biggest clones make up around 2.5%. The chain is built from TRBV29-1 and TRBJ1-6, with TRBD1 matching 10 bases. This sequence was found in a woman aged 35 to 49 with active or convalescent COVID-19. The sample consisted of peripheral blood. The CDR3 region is CSVARWGQGKRSPLHF. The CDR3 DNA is TGCAGCGTTGCCCGCTGGGGACAGGGGAAACGGTCACCCCTCCACTTT. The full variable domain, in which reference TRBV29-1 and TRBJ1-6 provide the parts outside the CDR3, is SAVISQKPSRDICQRGTSLTIQCQVDSQVTMMFWYRQQPGQSLTLIATANQGSEATYESGFVIDKFPISRPNLTFSTLTVSNMSPEDSSIYLCSVARWGQGKRSPLHFGNGTRLTVT.